The text below deals with one T cell receptor (beta chain). The antigen remains undetermined. These data come from a study of CD8+CD57+ T cells in acquired aplastic anemia. Background on the study: Sorted CD4+ plus CD8+ cells gave DNA averaging roughly 3 ug.

Whole-study results and caveats: Patients and controls shared under 35 CD8+ CDR3 sequences, which appeared highly expressed in patients and within their immunodominant clones.

Template material for TCR beta VDJ and CDR3 profiling consisted of genomic DNA. TCRdb passed the reads through MiXCR, listing each CDR3 protein once. The repertoire holds under 200,000 distinct CDR3 sequences, with 65% to 75% as singletons. The authors sequenced patients whose flow cytometry had shown CD8+CD57+ cell expansion. The patients all had a severe acquired aplastic anemia diagnosis. The germline V gene has CDR1 LNHDA and CDR2 SQIVND (reference sequence). With 1 base clipped from V and 2 bases from J, the junction kept 2 bases outside the gene matches. This CDR3 is built from 14 residues. The V call is TRBV19, the J call TRBJ2-7, with 7 bases fitting TRBD2. The sample consisted of sorted CD4+, CD8+, or CD8+CD57+ T cells (not recorded which) from PBMCs. The receptor comes from a human donor with aplastic anemia. Here the CDR3 DNA reads TGTGCCAGTAGTATAGGGGAGGGTCCCTACGAGCAGTACTTC. Translation gives CASSIGEGPYEQYF. Full variable domain (rest looked up from reference TRBV19 and TRBJ2-7): DGGITQSPKYLFRKEGQNVTLSCEQNLNHDAMYWYRQDPGQGLRLIYYSQIVNDFQKGDIAEGYSVSREKKESFPLTVTSAQKNPTAFYLCASSIGEGPYEQYFGPGTRLTVT.